Following are 14 T cell receptor beta chains from one sample sequenced in a study of blood T cell repertoires in COVID-19. Profiled with immunoSEQ multiplex PCR; TCRdb holds only in-frame clones, not every one. The sample shows over 300,000 clones, nearly 90% of them seen only once. The sequencing input was peripheral blood. The source of these receptors is a young man with active or convalescent COVID-19.

This chain links TRBV6-5 with TRBJ1-1; 7 bases are shared with TRBD1. Germline assignment: CDR1 MNHEY and CDR2 SVGAGI. The CDR3 covers 11 residues. Trimming cost V 6 bases and J 11 bases; bases outside gene matches: 6. In DNA form, the CDR3 reads TGTGCCAGCAGCCCGGACAGGAAGGCTTTCTTT. It translates to CASSPDRKAFF.

The chain links TRBV7-3 to TRBJ2-7, with TRBD2 matching over 9 bases. The CDR3 length is 15 residues. In germline, CDR1 is SGHTA, CDR2 FQGTGA. Trimming removed 3 bases from V and 1 base from J; junction bases left unmatched: 4. The CDR3, as DNA: TGTGCCAGCAGCTTGTTAGCGGGAGTTTCCTACGAGCAGTACTTC. As protein: CASSLLAGVSYEQYF.

The chain is built from TRBV28 and TRBJ1-2; 8 nucleotides line up with TRBD1. Germline CDR1 and CDR2: MDHEN and SYDVKM. V lost 3 bases and J lost 7; bases outside the gene matches: 10. The CDR3 covers 15 residues. CDR3 nucleotides: TGTGCCAGCAGTTTTCCCTACACAGGGGGTGGTGGCTACACCTTC. Translating it yields CASSFPYTGGGGYTF.

The rearrangement joins TRBV19 to TRBJ2-3, with a possible D match to TRBD2 (6 bases). Germline values: CDR1 LNHDA, CDR2 SQIVND (reference sequence). This CDR3 spans 16 amino acids. V gave up 3 bases and J gave up 0 bases, with 13 bases separating them. The CDR3 DNA is TGTGCCAGTAGTATCCCCGGGGGAAAAAGCACAGATACGCAGTATTTT. This encodes CASSIPGGKSTDTQYF.

The J gene is TRBJ2-1, the V gene TRBV7-2, with 10 bases identical to TRBD2. CDR1 is SGHTA, CDR2 FQGNSA, per germline. With V trimmed by 5 bases and J by 6 bases, 10 bases remained unmatched. The CDR3 has 16 residues. CDR3 loop: CASSQWLAGVSNEQFF. The CDR3 coding sequence is TGTGCCAGCAGCCAGTGGCTAGCGGGAGTTAGCAATGAGCAGTTCTTC.

The genes are TRBV28 and TRBJ1-5, with D hard to call. The CDR3 runs to 13 residues. CDR1 and CDR2 from the germline V gene are MDHEN and SYDVKM. V was clipped by 6 bases and J by 0 bases, with 6 bases between them. The CDR3 loop reads CASRDYSNQPQHF. The CDR3 DNA follows: TGTGCCAGCAGGGACTATAGCAATCAGCCCCAGCATTTT.

V and J are TRBV5-1 and TRBJ1-4; D remains ambiguous. This CDR3 is 14 amino acids long. The germline V and J ends were trimmed by 1 base and 2 bases, with 6 bases remaining between them. Germline CDR1 and CDR2: SGHRS and YFSETQ. The CDR3 bases are TGCGCCAGCAGCTTGTCGTCGACTAATGAAAAACTGTTTTTT. Amino acid sequence: CASSLSSTNEKLFF.

J is TRBJ1-2 and V is TRBV5-1, with 7 bases that match TRBD1. CDR3 size: 13 residues. Germline-derived CDR1 and CDR2 are SGHRS and YFSETQ. V lost 4 bases and J lost 8; bases outside the gene matches: 8. The CDR3 spells CASSREGAGGYTF. The CDR3 DNA reads as TGCGCCAGCAGCCGGGAGGGGGCTGGGGGCTACACCTTC.

The rearrangement joins TRBV6-2 or TRBV6-3 to TRBJ2-7; D possibly corresponds to TRBD1 (6 bases). V was clipped by 1 base and J by 6 bases, with 13 bases between them. The CDR3 is 14 amino acids. CDR1 MNHEY and CDR2 SVGEGT come from the germline V gene. The CDR3, as DNA: TGTGCCAGCAGTTACTTGGGGGCAATGGGCGAGCAGTACTTC. Protein: CASSYLGAMGEQYF.

V is TRBV5-4 and J is TRBJ2-7; the match to TRBD1 covers 11 bases. V shed 4 bases, J shed 4 bases, and the junction held 7 bases outside the gene matches. The CDR3 is 15 amino acids. CDR1 and CDR2 from the germline V gene are SGHNT and YYREEE (reference sequence). The CDR3 is CASSGPGQGDYEQYF. The CDR3, as DNA: TGTGCCAGCAGCGGCCCGGGACAGGGGGATTACGAGCAGTACTTC.

The count of this clone is one. The V gene is TRBV20-1, the J gene TRBJ1-5, with 9 positions matching TRBD1. The CDR3 contains 16 residues. J lost 1 base, V lost 3 bases, and 7 bases had no gene match. Germline loops: CDR1 DFQATT, CDR2 SNEGSKA (reference sequence). CDR3 bases: TGCAGTGCTAGTGATAGGGACAGGGTAAGCAATCAGCCCCAGCATTTT. Its translation: CSASDRDRVSNQPQHF.

The chain uses TRBV7-6 and TRBJ2-2; D ambiguous. Deletions cut 1 base from V and 2 bases from J, with 8 bases between. Germline values: CDR1 SGHVS, CDR2 FNYEAQ. The CDR3 runs 15 residues. The CDR3 bases are TGTGCCAGCAGCTTAGGAGGATACAACACCGGGGAGCTGTTTTTT. It encodes CASSLGGYNTGELFF.

This sequence joins TRBV28 and TRBJ2-5; the match to TRBD1 covers 7 bases. This CDR3 is built from 15 residues. Trimming cost V 3 bases and J 2 bases; bases outside gene matches: 6. CDR1 is MDHEN, CDR2 SYDVKM, per germline. The CDR3 protein is CASSFPRQGQETQYF. CDR3 DNA sequence: TGTGCCAGCAGTTTCCCCCGACAGGGACAAGAGACCCAGTACTTC.

This chain joins TRBV4-2 and TRBJ2-3; 12 positions agree with TRBD1. The CDR3 is 15 amino acids. V dropped 3 bases and J dropped 4; count of bases not matched to a gene: 2. In germline, CDR1 is LGHNA, CDR2 YNFKEQ. CDR3 nucleotide sequence: TGTGCCAGCAGCCAGGGACAGGGGGCGTCAGATACGCAGTATTTT. It is translated as CASSQGQGASDTQYF.